Listed here are 27 T cell receptor beta chains from one sample, sequenced in a study of blood T cell repertoires in COVID-19. Assay used: immunoSEQ multiplex PCR; TCRdb lists only in-frame clones, some missing. The table has 300,000 to 350,000 clones, around 80% seen once. What was sequenced was peripheral blood. These receptors all come from a man younger than 45 with active or convalescent COVID-19.

The rearrangement links TRBV18 to TRBJ2-7; 10 positions match TRBD1. V gave up 3 bases and J gave up 3 bases; unmatched junction bases: 14. The CDR3 length is 18 residues. CDR1 and CDR2 (germline): KGHSH, LQKENI. The CDR3 sequence: CASSPNRGQGSTLYEQYF. DNA of the CDR3: TGTGCCAGCTCACCGAATAGGGGACAGGGGTCCACTCTCTACGAGCAGTACTTC.

This chain joins TRBV2 and TRBJ1-4; the D gene is possibly TRBD1 (5 bases). Looked up from germline, CDR1 is SNHLY and CDR2 is FYNNEI. The CDR3 has 14 residues. The V end was cut by 6 bases, the J end by 2 bases, with 10 bases between. CDR3 amino acids: CASRQGSTNEKLFF. The CDR3 bases are TGTGCCAGCAGGCAGGGTTCGACTAATGAAAAACTGTTTTTT.

The rearrangement uses TRBV13 and TRBJ2-7; 10 bases map to TRBD1. Looked up from germline, CDR1 is PRHDT and CDR2 is FYEKMQ (reference sequence). V shed 5 bases and J 2 bases; nucleotides not matched to a gene: 6. The CDR3 is made up of 15 amino acids. The CDR3 reads CASSKRTGGAYEQYF. CDR3 bases: TGTGCCAGCAGCAAACGGACAGGGGGGGCCTACGAGCAGTACTTC. The full variable domain, its missing parts supplied by reference TRBV13 and TRBJ2-7, is AAGVIQSPRHLIKEKRETATLKCYPIPRHDTVYWYQQGPGQDPQFLISFYEKMQSDKGSIPDRFSAQQFSDYHSELNMSSLELGDSALYFCASSKRTGGAYEQYFGPGTRLTVT.

The chain has TRBV30 and TRBJ1-2; D unresolved. CDR3 length: 14 amino acids. Germline V CDR1 and CDR2: GTSNPN, SVGIG (reference sequence). The ends were cut back, 3 bases at V and 5 bases at J, with 16 bases in the middle. CDR3 in amino acids: CAWRVPRSWYGYTF. In DNA, the CDR3 is TGTGCCTGGAGGGTGCCCAGGTCCTGGTATGGCTACACCTTC.

This clone was seen a handful of times. The chain links TRBV27 to TRBJ2-5, with D possibly being TRBD2 (5 bases). The CDR3 has 13 amino acids. The germline CDR1 and CDR2 sequences are MNHEY and SMNVEV (reference sequence). Trimming left V 2 bases short and J 4 bases short, with 8 bases between. The CDR3 coding sequence is TGTGCCAGCAGTTTACGGAGCGGAGAGACCCAGTACTTC. Translating it yields CASSLRSGETQYF.

V usage is TRBV6-5 and J usage is TRBJ2-7; 9 bases line up with TRBD1. J was trimmed by 1 base and V by 6 bases; bases with no gene match: 4. CDR1 MNHEY and CDR2 SVGAGI come from the germline V gene. The CDR3 length is 14 residues. CDR3 DNA: TGTGCCAGCAGGCTGGGACAGGGTTCCTACGAGCAGTACTTC. Residues: CASRLGQGSYEQYF.

The CDR3 loop is CSASQGNTGELFF. The CDR3 nucleotides are TGCAGTGCTAGTCAGGGAAACACCGGGGAGCTGTTTTTT. The V gene is TRBV20-1, the J gene TRBJ2-2; tentatively, D is TRBD1 (5 bases). V was clipped by 3 bases and J by 2 bases, with 7 bases between them. Per the germline V gene, CDR1 is DFQATT and CDR2 is SNEGSKA (reference sequence). The CDR3 extends over 13 amino acids.

The rearrangement uses TRBV30 and TRBJ2-2; 8 nucleotides align to TRBD2. The junction had 5 bases not matched to a gene; V was cut back by 4 bases and J by 4 bases. Germline values: CDR1 GTSNPN, CDR2 SVGIG (reference sequence). The length of the CDR3 is 14 residues. This CDR3 reads CAWKILAVTGELFF. The CDR3 DNA is TGTGCCTGGAAGATACTAGCGGTCACCGGGGAGCTGTTTTTT.

This chain links TRBV4-2 with TRBJ1-1, with D possibly being TRBD1 (5 bases). Trimming stripped 4 bases from V and 2 bases from J, with 14 bases between. The germline V gene encodes CDR1 LGHNA and CDR2 YNFKEQ. The CDR3 spans 15 residues. The CDR3 is CASSLLIGQNTEAFF. The CDR3 bases are TGTGCCAGCAGCCTATTAATCGGACAAAACACTGAAGCTTTCTTT.

In DNA, the CDR3 is TGTGCCAGCAGCTTAGCGTCAGATTTAAGCTCCTATAATTCACCCCTCCACTTT. It encodes CASSLASDLSSYNSPLHF. The chain carries TRBV7-2 and TRBJ1-6; D uncertain. CDR3 length: 18 amino acids. CDR1 SGHTA and CDR2 FQGNSA come from the germline V gene. V lost 0 bases to trimming and J lost 0 bases, with 12 bases between them.

The rearrangement uses TRBV6-5 and TRBJ2-2; D is perhaps TRBD2 (5 bases). This CDR3 spans 13 amino acids. V was shortened by 6 bases and J by 2 bases, with 7 bases between the two germline ends. Germline loops: CDR1 MNHEY, CDR2 SVGAGI. CDR3 in amino acids: CASRRANTGELFF. The DNA for the CDR3 is TGTGCCAGCAGGAGGGCCAACACCGGGGAGCTGTTTTTT.

This clone was observed a single time. The chain is built from TRBV10-3 and TRBJ2-3; TRBD2 is a possible D gene (7 bases). Deletions cut 4 bases from V and 5 bases from J, with 13 bases between. The CDR3 is made up of 14 amino acids. Germline-derived CDR1 and CDR2 are ENHRY and SYGVKD. Here the CDR3 DNA reads TGTGCCATCAGTGTTGGGGGGGCCTTAGATACGCAGTATTTT. This codes for CAISVGGALDTQYF.

The gene calls are TRBV12-3 or TRBV12-4 and TRBJ2-1; perhaps TRBD2 as D (7 bases). The CDR3 consists of 11 residues. Trimming pared 4 bases from V and 13 bases from J, leaving 11 bases between. The CDR3 is CASSSRGAQFF. DNA of the CDR3: TGTGCCAGCAGTTCACGGGGGGCCCAGTTCTTC.

The CDR3 reads CASSSYKRSPEKLFF. The CDR3 region has the DNA TGTGCCAGCAGTTCATACAAGCGAAGTCCGGAAAAACTGTTTTTT. V is TRBV28 and J is TRBJ1-4; the D is unclear. The ends were cut back, 4 bases at V and 8 bases at J, with 17 bases in the middle. The CDR3 runs 15 residues. Germline CDR1 and CDR2: MDHEN and SYDVKM.

This clone was seen many times. CDR3 protein: CASSEAQTSGRAYNEQFF. The CDR3 region has the DNA TGTGCCAGCAGTGAAGCCCAAACTAGCGGGAGGGCATACAATGAGCAGTTCTTC. The V call is TRBV6-1, the J call TRBJ2-1; 13 bases line up with TRBD2. After removal of 0 bases from V and 4 bases from J, the junction contained 6 bases not matched to a gene. Germline assignment: CDR1 MNHNS and CDR2 SASEGT. The CDR3 sequence is 18 residues long.

About this clone itself: Other DNA sequences in this specimen translate into the identical CDR3. This chain joins TRBV6-6 and TRBJ1-1; no clear D gene. This CDR3 spans 14 amino acids. V gave up 3 bases and J gave up 0 bases, with 8 bases separating them. The V gene's germline CDR1 is MNHNY and CDR2 SVGAGI (reference sequence). The chain's CDR3 is CASSYGGMNTEAFF. The CDR3 DNA reads as TGTGCCAGCAGTTATGGCGGGATGAACACTGAAGCTTTCTTT.

The rearrangement uses TRBV5-1 and TRBJ2-3, with a tentative D call TRBD1 (6 bases). Germline V gene data show CDR1 as SGHRS and CDR2 as YFSETQ. The CDR3 length is 14 residues. The V end lost 4 bases, the J end lost 3 bases, and 12 bases lay between the germline ends. The CDR3 DNA reads as TGCGCCAGCAGCGTGGGGCAGGGGACAGATACGCAGTATTTT. This translates into CASSVGQGTDTQYF.

V usage is TRBV27 and J usage is TRBJ2-7; 10 nucleotides agree with TRBD2. The CDR3 extends over 17 amino acids. The J segment lost 3 bases and the V segment lost 1 base, leaving 9 bases of the junction unmatched. Germline CDR1 and CDR2: MNHEY and SMNVEV (reference sequence). CDR3 sequence reads: CASSLYPGPSGSYEQYF. Here the CDR3 DNA reads TGTGCCAGCAGTTTATACCCCGGTCCTAGCGGGAGCTACGAGCAGTACTTC.

This rearrangement joins TRBV28 to TRBJ2-7; weak D call: TRBD1 (6 bases). CDR3 length: 12 residues. Germline CDR1 reads MDHEN; CDR2 reads SYDVKM. Trimming removed 5 bases from V and 1 base from J, with 6 bases in between. The chain's CDR3 is CASSDRSYEQYF. Written as DNA, the CDR3 is TGTGCCAGCAGTGACAGGTCCTACGAGCAGTACTTC.

The genes are TRBV27 and TRBJ2-5; TRBD2 matches at 10 bases. The V gene end was trimmed by 4 bases and the J gene end by 0 bases; junction bases not matched to a gene: 8. Germline CDR1 MNHEY, CDR2 SMNVEV (reference sequence). This CDR3 spans 17 amino acids. In nucleotides, the CDR3 is TGTGCCAGCAGTTCACGACTAGCGGGCAGTCACCAAGAGACCCAGTACTTC. As protein: CASSSRLAGSHQETQYF.

The chain employs TRBV2 and TRBJ2-6, with D perhaps matching TRBD2 (5 bases). The CDR3 runs 15 residues. Trimming removed 7 bases from V and 0 bases from J, with 10 bases in between. Germline CDR1 reads SNHLY; CDR2 reads FYNNEI. The CDR3 nucleotides are TGTGCCAGCACGGGATGGAGCTCTGGGGCCAACGTCCTGACTTTC. Translation gives CASTGWSSGANVLTF.

The rearrangement links TRBV28 to TRBJ2-7, with TRBD1 as a possible D gene (6 bases). The germline V gene encodes CDR1 MDHEN and CDR2 SYDVKM. V was clipped by 3 bases and J by 5 bases, with 17 bases between them. The CDR3 loop spans 15 amino acids. The chain's CDR3 is CASSLGGGRDHEQYF. In DNA form, the CDR3 reads TGTGCCAGCAGTTTGGGTGGGGGCAGGGACCACGAGCAGTACTTC.

This clone was picked up a small number of times. CDR3 region: CASSLAPRGDGYTF. In DNA, the CDR3 is TGTGCCAGCAGCTTGGCCCCCAGGGGGGATGGCTACACCTTC. The chain is built from TRBV5-5 and TRBJ1-2; TRBD1 matches 7 bases. The ends lost 0 bases at V and 6 bases at J; junction bases unmatched: 5. Looked up from germline, CDR1 is SGHKS and CDR2 is YYEKEE (reference sequence). The CDR3 contains 14 residues.

V is TRBV30 and J is TRBJ2-7, with 14 bases matching TRBD2. Trimming took 2 bases from V and 6 from J; bases not matched to a gene: 3. The V gene's germline CDR1 is GTSNPN and CDR2 SVGIG (reference sequence). This CDR3 has 14 amino acids. The CDR3: CAWSPGTSGGEQYF. CDR3 DNA sequence: TGTGCCTGGAGTCCAGGGACTAGCGGGGGCGAGCAGTACTTC. Full variable domain (rest looked up from reference TRBV30 and TRBJ2-7): SQTIHQWPATLVQPVGSPLSLECTVEGTSNPNLYWYRQAAGRGLQLLFYSVGIGQISSEVPQNLSASRPQDRQFILSSKKLLLSDSGFYLCAWSPGTSGGEQYFGPGTRLTVT.

The genes are TRBV5-1 and TRBJ2-1, with 8 bases fitting TRBD2. Unmatched junction bases numbered 9, after V lost 1 base and J lost 0 bases. CDR3 length equals 18 residues. Germline loops: CDR1 SGHRS, CDR2 YFSETQ. The CDR3 DNA sequence: TGCGCCAGCAGCTTGTCCCCTAGCGGGCCTAGCTCCTACAATGAGCAGTTCTTC. This codes for CASSLSPSGPSSYNEQFF.

J is TRBJ2-1 and V is TRBV28; 9 bases agree with TRBD2. Looked up from germline, CDR1 is MDHEN and CDR2 is SYDVKM. With V trimmed by 2 bases and J by 8 bases, 16 bases remained unmatched. CDR3 length: 18 residues. CDR3 loop: CASSLVGRISGSRYEQFF. DNA for the CDR3: TGTGCCAGCAGTTTAGTGGGACGGATTAGCGGGAGTAGGTATGAGCAGTTCTTC.

CDR3 protein: CASSLGLAGYNEQFF. The DNA for the CDR3 is TGTGCCAGCAGTCTGGGACTAGCGGGATACAATGAGCAGTTCTTC. V gene TRBV6-5 combines with J gene TRBJ2-1; the match to TRBD2 covers 13 bases. V gave up 5 bases and J gave up 4 bases; unmatched junction bases: 2. Germline V gives CDR1 MNHEY, CDR2 SVGAGI. The CDR3 sequence is 15 residues long.